Sequencing of this T cell receptor beta chain was carried out in a study of response to subunit inactivated influenza vaccine. TCRdb ran MiXCR on the RT-PCR reads and lists one entry per CDR3 protein. The sample has about 480,000 distinct CDR3 sequences; around 25% are singletons. For this clonotype: Its antigen is not known.

Regarding the study as a whole: Only a handful of new T cells, the authors suggested, are recruited with each seasonal influenza vaccination.

Germline CDR1 SGHTA, CDR2 FQGNSA. V was shortened by 1 base and J by 0 bases, with 8 bases between the two germline ends. The CDR3 length is 15 residues. The gene calls are TRBV7-2 and TRBJ2-3, with D unclear. The sample in question was CD4+ T cells sorted from PBMCs, obtained around 5 days after vaccination. The receptor's source is a man aged 50-59 years who received an inactivated influenza vaccine. The CDR3 DNA is TGTGCCAGCAGCTTAGTAGGGTCTAGCACAGATACGCAGTATTTT. Amino acid sequence: CASSLVGSSTDTQYF.